The rows below give T cell receptor beta chains drawn from one sample of a study of CD8 T cells in Susac syndrome. TCRdb redid the calling of the immunoSEQ multiplex PCR reads with MiXCR, one entry per CDR3 protein. The sample consists of roughly 250,000 distinct CDR3 sequences, about 96% of them appearing once. What was sequenced was CD4+ T cells from PBMCs. Every receptor here comes from a human donor with Susac syndrome. Each CDR3 is given with its conserved first and last residue. The D gene is left open where the match is weak. Expanded clones are given a class, and other clones once, few, many or no size at all.

v_gene	d_gene	j_gene	abundance	CDR3nt	CDR3aa
TRBV6-5	NA	TRBJ2-2	NA	TGTGCCAGCAGTTACCAAACAGGGACCGGGGAGCTGTTTTTT	CASSYQTGTGELFF
TRBV19	TRBD2	TRBJ2-5	NA	TGTGCCAGTAGCCTCCGTGGGCTAGCGGGAGGAGAGACCCAGTACTTC	CASSLRGLAGGETQYF
TRBV28	TRBD2	TRBJ2-1	NA	TGTGCCAGCAGTTCCTTTTTGGGCGGGAGGGCCGTTGAGCAGTTCTTC	CASSSFLGGRAVEQFF
TRBV5-6	TRBD1	TRBJ2-7	NA	TGTGCCAGCAGCGGGGACAGGGCGGGCGAGCAGTACTTC	CASSGDRAGEQYF
TRBV7-6	NA	TRBJ2-7	once	TGTGCCAGCAGCCCCCGGCGGGGCGTTACCTACGAGCAGTACTTC	CASSPRRGVTYEQYF
TRBV7-3	NA	TRBJ1-1	NA	TGTGCCAGCAGCCCGGGGTGGGGGAACACTGAAGCTTTCTTT	CASSPGWGNTEAFF
TRBV5-1	NA	TRBJ2-7	NA	TGCGCCAGCAGCTCCCCCGACGAGCAGTACTTC	CASSSPDEQYF
TRBV28	NA	TRBJ2-1	NA	TGTGCCAGCAGGGGGCAGGAGTACAATGAGCAGTTCTTC	CASRGQEYNEQFF
TRBV11-1	NA	TRBJ2-4	NA	TGTGCCAGCAGCTTAGCCAGGGATCCAGCCAAAAACATTCAGTACTTC	CASSLARDPAKNIQYF
TRBV28	NA	TRBJ2-7	NA	TGTGCCAGCAGGCCCACTGTTTCCTACGAGCAGTACTTC	CASRPTVSYEQYF
TRBV29-1	NA	TRBJ1-2	NA	TGCAGCGTTGGGGGGGGCGAAGGCTACACCTTC	CSVGGGEGYTF
TRBV28	NA	TRBJ1-2	NA	TGTGCCAGCAGTCACACCAATGGCTACACCTTC	CASSHTNGYTF
TRBV29-1	TRBD1	TRBJ2-2	NA	TGCAGCGCCGACAGGGGGAACACCGGGGAGCTGTTTTTT	CSADRGNTGELFF
TRBV20-1	TRBD2	TRBJ2-1	NA	TGCAGTGCTAGGGGGACTAGCGGGCCACACAATGAGCAGTTCTTC	CSARGTSGPHNEQFF
TRBV15	NA	TRBJ1-5	NA	TGTGCCACCAGCAGGGAGGGATATATCAATCAGCCCCAGCATTTT	CATSREGYINQPQHF
TRBV30	NA	TRBJ1-2	NA	TGTGCCTGGCTGGGCGGGGGATGGAGGAACTATGGCTACACCTTC	CAWLGGGWRNYGYTF
TRBV6-5	TRBD2	TRBJ2-7	NA	TGTGCCAGCAGTTATGCGGGAGACTCGTCATCCTACGAGCAGTACTTC	CASSYAGDSSSYEQYF
TRBV29-1	NA	TRBJ1-2	NA	TGCAGCGTCGAGGAGTCGGTGTGGATCTATGGCTACACCTTC	CSVEESVWIYGYTF
TRBV28	NA	TRBJ2-1	NA	TGTGCCAGCAGCCCCCTCCGTCGGGCGGAGGACAATGAGCAGTTCTTC	CASSPLRRAEDNEQFF
TRBV20-1	NA	TRBJ1-3	NA	TGCAGTGCTAGAGATCTGGGGGCTGGAAACACCATATATTTT	CSARDLGAGNTIYF
TRBV18	NA	TRBJ2-5	once	TGTGCCAGCTCACCAGGGTCCAGGCAAGAGACCCAGTACTTC	CASSPGSRQETQYF
TRBV5-1	TRBD2	TRBJ2-1	NA	TGCGCCAGCAGCTCTCCGGGACTAGCGGTTAATGAGCAGTTCTTC	CASSSPGLAVNEQFF
TRBV9	NA	TRBJ2-2	once	TGTGCCAGCAGCCCTCAAGAGGGGTACACCGGGGAGCTGTTTTTT	CASSPQEGYTGELFF
TRBV12-3/TRBV12-4	NA	TRBJ2-1	NA	TGTGCCAGCAGTTTCAGCGGATCCTACAATGAGCAGTTCTTC	CASSFSGSYNEQFF
TRBV12-3/TRBV12-4	NA	TRBJ2-6	NA	TGTGCCAGCAGCCCATGGGACGGCCCGTCTGGGGCCAACGTCCTGACTTTC	CASSPWDGPSGANVLTF
TRBV14	TRBD2	TRBJ2-1	NA	TGTGCCAGCAGCCAGGGGACTAGCTCGTTCTTC	CASSQGTSSFF
TRBV7-9	TRBD1	TRBJ1-4	NA	TGTGCCAGCAGAGCGGACAGGGCGGAGGGAGAGAATGAAAAACTGTTTTTT	CASRADRAEGENEKLFF
TRBV27	TRBD1	TRBJ2-5	NA	TGTGCCAGCAGTCCGACGACAGGGGTAAGGGTGGAGACCCAGTACTTC	CASSPTTGVRVETQYF
TRBV29-1	NA	TRBJ2-1	NA	TGCAGCGTGAAGGATGCCAATGAGCAGTTCTTC	CSVKDANEQFF
TRBV20-1	NA	TRBJ1-1	once	TGCAGTGTGCCCGGGACGGTGAACACTGAAGCTTTCTTT	CSVPGTVNTEAFF
TRBV30	NA	TRBJ2-7	NA	TGTGCCTGGAGTGGGCAGGGGAATAACGAGCAGTACTTC	CAWSGQGNNEQYF
TRBV11-2	NA	TRBJ2-1	NA	TGTGCCAGCAGCTTCAACGGCCTTCGGGAGCAGTTCTTC	CASSFNGLREQFF
TRBV4-1	NA	TRBJ1-2	NA	TGCGCCAGCAGCCAAGGTCCAGGACGAACCCAGCCCGGCTACACCTTC	CASSQGPGRTQPGYTF
TRBV11-1	NA	TRBJ2-1	NA	TGTGCCAGCAGCCCACTTCTCAACTCCTACTCCTACAATGAGCAGTTCTTC	CASSPLLNSYSYNEQFF
TRBV30	TRBD1	TRBJ2-7	NA	TGTGCCTGGAGTGTAATAGACCGGACAGGGGCCTACGAGCAGTACTTC	CAWSVIDRTGAYEQYF
TRBV5-1	TRBD1	TRBJ2-3	once	TGCGCCAGCAGCTTCGGACAGGGCGATACAGATACGCAGTATTTT	CASSFGQGDTDTQYF
TRBV3-1	NA	TRBJ2-6	NA	TGTGCCAGCAGCCAAGGCCATTTTCGGGTGGCTGGGGCCAACGTCCTGACTTTC	CASSQGHFRVAGANVLTF
TRBV11-1	TRBD1	TRBJ2-1	NA	TGTGCCAGCAGCTTGGGACAGGGTGTCAGGAATGAGCAGTTCTTC	CASSLGQGVRNEQFF
TRBV29-1	NA	TRBJ2-7	NA	TGCAGCTTTTTAGAGGGGAGTGGGTACGAGCAGTACTTC	CSFLEGSGYEQYF
TRBV5-1	NA	TRBJ2-5	NA	TGCGCCAGCAGCTTATCACAGCCGTCATGGGAGACCCAGTACTTC	CASSLSQPSWETQYF
TRBV6-1	TRBD2	TRBJ2-5	NA	TGTGCCAGCACCCGACGACTAGCGGGAGGCGTAGCGAGGGAGACCCAGTACTTC	CASTRRLAGGVARETQYF
TRBV11-3	NA	TRBJ2-3	NA	TGTGCCAGCAGCGCGAGACGGACAGATACGCAGTATTTT	CASSARRTDTQYF